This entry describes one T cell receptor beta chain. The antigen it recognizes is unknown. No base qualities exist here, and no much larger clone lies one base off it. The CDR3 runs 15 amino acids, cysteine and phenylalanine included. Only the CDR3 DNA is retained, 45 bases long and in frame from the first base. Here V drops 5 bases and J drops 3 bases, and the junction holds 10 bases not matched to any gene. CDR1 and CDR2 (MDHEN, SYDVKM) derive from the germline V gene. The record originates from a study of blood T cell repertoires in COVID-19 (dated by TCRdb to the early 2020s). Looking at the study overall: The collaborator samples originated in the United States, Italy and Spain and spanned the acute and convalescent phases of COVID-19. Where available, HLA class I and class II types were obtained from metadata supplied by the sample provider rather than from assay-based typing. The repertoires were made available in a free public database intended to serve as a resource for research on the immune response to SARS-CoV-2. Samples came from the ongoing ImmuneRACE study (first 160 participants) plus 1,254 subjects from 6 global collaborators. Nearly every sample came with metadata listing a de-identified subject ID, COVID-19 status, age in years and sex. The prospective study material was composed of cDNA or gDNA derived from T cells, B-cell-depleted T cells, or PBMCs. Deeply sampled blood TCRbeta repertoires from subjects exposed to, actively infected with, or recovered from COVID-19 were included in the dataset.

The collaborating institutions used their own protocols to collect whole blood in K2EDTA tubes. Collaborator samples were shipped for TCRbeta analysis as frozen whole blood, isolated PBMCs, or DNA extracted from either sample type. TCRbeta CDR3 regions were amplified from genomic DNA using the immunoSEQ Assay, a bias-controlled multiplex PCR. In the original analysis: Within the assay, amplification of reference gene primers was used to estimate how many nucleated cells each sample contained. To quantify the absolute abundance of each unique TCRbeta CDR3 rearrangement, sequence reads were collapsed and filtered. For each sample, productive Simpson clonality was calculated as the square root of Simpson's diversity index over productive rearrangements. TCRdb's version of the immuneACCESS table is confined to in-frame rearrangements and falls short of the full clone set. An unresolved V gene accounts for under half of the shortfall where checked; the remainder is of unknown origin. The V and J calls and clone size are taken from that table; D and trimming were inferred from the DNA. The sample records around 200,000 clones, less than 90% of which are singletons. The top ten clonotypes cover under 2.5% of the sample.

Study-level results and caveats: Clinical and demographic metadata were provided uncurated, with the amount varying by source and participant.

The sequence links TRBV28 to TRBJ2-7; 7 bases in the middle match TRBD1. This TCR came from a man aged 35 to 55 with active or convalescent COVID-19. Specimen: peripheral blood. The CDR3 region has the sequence CASSTRTGLLYEQYF. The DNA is TGTGCCAGCAGTACCCGGACAGGTCTCCTCTACGAGCAGTACTTC.